This entry lists 18 T cell receptor beta chains sequenced from one sample in a study of blood T cell repertoires in COVID-19. The method was immunoSEQ multiplex PCR; TCRdb's version includes in-frame clones alone and lacks a portion of them. The sample consists of a few hundred thousand clones, around 83% of them appearing once. Sequencing was carried out using peripheral blood. These receptors all come from a woman aged 65 to 85 with COVID-19, enrolled during active disease.

The chain employs TRBV6-6 and TRBJ2-7; TRBD1 matches at 8 bases. Germline CDR1 reads MNHNY; CDR2 reads SVGAGI (reference sequence). Unmatched junction bases numbered 9, after V lost 8 bases and J lost 6 bases. The CDR3 sequence is 13 residues long. CDR3 sequence (DNA): TGTGCCAGCCTGGGCAGGGGGCTAACCGAGCAGTACTTC. It encodes CASLGRGLTEQYF.

This clone was picked up one time. The chain couples TRBV28 to TRBJ1-1; 11 nucleotides align to TRBD1. In germline, CDR1 is MDHEN, CDR2 SYDVKM. CDR3 length: 17 amino acids. V gave up 6 bases and J gave up 4 bases; unmatched junction bases: 13. The CDR3 reads CASRGTGTGGWGTEAFF. The CDR3 bases are TGTGCCAGCAGGGGGACAGGGACAGGGGGTTGGGGCACTGAAGCTTTCTTT. The whole variable domain, filled in from reference TRBV28 and TRBJ1-1, reads DVKVTQSSRYLVKRTGEKVFLECVQDMDHENMFWYRQDPGLGLRLIYFSYDVKMKEKGDIPEGYSVSREKKERFSLILESASTNQTSMYLCASRGTGTGGWGTEAFFGQGTRLTVV.

The chain combines TRBV10-2 with TRBJ2-3, with 7 positions matching TRBD2. The V gene's germline CDR1 is WSHSY and CDR2 SAAADI. V shed 9 bases and J 0 bases; nucleotides not matched to a gene: 9. The CDR3 loop spans 15 amino acids. CDR3 in amino acids: CASSSGDPSTDTQYF. DNA of the CDR3: TGCGCCAGTTCCAGCGGGGACCCTAGCACAGATACGCAGTATTTT.

V and J are TRBV12-3 or TRBV12-4 and TRBJ1-4, with D unresolved. Trimming cost V 5 bases and J 5 bases, with 9 bases left between them. CDR3 size: 13 residues. The CDR3 protein is CASSRNSNEKLFF. The CDR3 region has the DNA TGTGCCAGCAGTCGTAACAGCAATGAAAAACTGTTTTTT.

The rearrangement joins TRBV4-1 to TRBJ2-1, with 13 bases matching TRBD2. The CDR3 is 15 residues long. J lost 8 bases, V lost 5 bases, and 6 bases had no gene match. CDR1 MGHRA and CDR2 YSYEKL come from the germline V gene. CDR3 nucleotides: TGCGCCAGCAGCTTGGGACTAGCGGGACAGTATGAGCAGTTCTTC. This translates into CASSLGLAGQYEQFF.

This clone was seen once. Other nucleotide sequences in the sample specify the same CDR3. The chain recombines TRBV20-1 with TRBJ1-1, with D hard to call. Germline V lookup: CDR1 DFQATT, CDR2 SNEGSKA (reference sequence). Trimming pared 3 bases from V and 2 bases from J, leaving 4 bases between. There are 11 residues in the CDR3. The CDR3 sequence: CSASQNTEAFF. The CDR3 bases are TGCAGTGCTAGCCAAAACACTGAAGCTTTCTTT.

The chain joins TRBV6-6 to TRBJ2-7; 7 nucleotides match TRBD1. CDR1 and CDR2 from the germline V gene are MNHNY and SVGAGI (reference sequence). The CDR3 is made up of 15 amino acids. The junction had 10 bases not matched to a gene; V was cut back by 8 bases and J by 0 bases. CDR3 sequence reads: CASRREEGASYEQYF. The DNA of the CDR3 is TGTGCCAGCCGAAGAGAAGAGGGGGCCTCCTACGAGCAGTACTTC.

The chain is built from TRBV5-4 and TRBJ1-6; 10 nucleotides line up with TRBD1. CDR3 length: 14 residues. The germline V gene encodes CDR1 SGHNT and CDR2 YYREEE (reference sequence). V dropped 0 bases and J dropped 12; count of bases not matched to a gene: 3. CDR3 loop: CASSLGGQGRPLHF. The CDR3 DNA reads TGTGCCAGCAGCTTGGGGGGACAGGGGAGACCCCTCCACTTT.

In its sample, this clone was seen a few times. The chain joins TRBV7-9 to TRBJ2-2, with D possibly TRBD1 on 5 matching bases. Germline CDR1 reads SEHNR; CDR2 reads FQNEAQ (reference sequence). Trimming removed 8 bases from V and 5 bases from J, with 9 bases in between. The CDR3 is 12 residues long. The CDR3 loop is CASVRGTGELFF. In nucleotides, the CDR3 is TGTGCCAGCGTAAGGGGAACCGGGGAGCTGTTTTTT.

The chain couples TRBV7-9 to TRBJ2-1; D not certain. CDR3 size: 15 residues. CDR1 and CDR2 from the germline V gene are SEHNR and FQNEAQ (reference sequence). V was trimmed by 5 bases and J by 0 bases, leaving 11 bases between them. CDR3 bases: TGTGCCAGCAGCCCGCAGAAATCCTCCTACAATGAGCAGTTCTTC. Residues: CASSPQKSSYNEQFF. The whole variable domain, filled in from reference TRBV7-9 and TRBJ2-1, reads DTGVSQNPRHKITKRGQNVTFRCDPISEHNRLYWYRQTLGQGPEFLTYFQNEAQLEKSRLLSDRFSAERPKGSFSTLEIQRTEQGDSAMYLCASSPQKSSYNEQFFGPGTRLTVL.

This sequence joins TRBV7-3 and TRBJ1-1; D is perhaps TRBD1 (6 bases). CDR1 SGHTA and CDR2 FQGTGA come from the germline V gene. This CDR3 comprises 13 residues. V gave up 1 base and J gave up 11 bases, with 14 bases separating them. The DNA of the CDR3 is TGTGCCAGCAGCTTAAAACAGGGTGGAAAGGCTTTCTTT. Amino acids: CASSLKQGGKAFF.

The gene calls are TRBV7-2 and TRBJ1-5; unclear D gene. This CDR3 region has 16 residues. The germline CDR1 and CDR2 sequences are SGHTA and FQGNSA. V lost 2 bases to trimming and J lost 5 bases, with 16 bases between them. The DNA of the CDR3 is TGTGCCAGCAGCTTAACCGGGGAGGGATTCGATCAGCCCCAGCATTTT. Protein sequence: CASSLTGEGFDQPQHF.

V usage is TRBV12-5 and J usage is TRBJ2-1, with a weak D call TRBD2 (5 bases). The germline V gene encodes CDR1 LGHNT and CDR2 FRNRAP. CDR3 length: 12 amino acids. CDR3 in DNA: TGTGCCTCGGGGAAGGTTTACAATGAGCAGTTCTTC. It encodes CASGKVYNEQFF.

The genes are TRBV7-2 and TRBJ2-5; D is ambiguous. The V gene's germline CDR1 is SGHTA and CDR2 FQGNSA. The V and J ends lost 5 bases and 3 bases respectively, with 13 bases between them. This CDR3 spans 14 amino acids. CDR3 DNA sequence: TGTGCCAGCAGCCCGCCCTACTTCGAAGAGACCCAGTACTTC. Translating gives CASSPPYFEETQYF. Together with reference TRBV7-2 and TRBJ2-5, the CDR3 gives the full variable domain: GAGVSQSPSNKVTEKGKDVELRCDPISGHTALYWYRQSLGQGLEFLIYFQGNSAPDKSGLPSDRFSAERTGGSVSTLTIQRTQQEDSAVYLCASSPPYFEETQYFGPGTRLLVL.

This clone occurred a few times. The chain uses TRBV7-9 and TRBJ2-3, with a tentative D call TRBD2 (6 bases). Germline V gene sequence: CDR1 SEHNR, CDR2 FQNEAQ (reference sequence). V shed 10 bases and J shed 0 bases, with 17 bases lying between them. This CDR3 region has 15 residues. The CDR3 spells CATWGELPSTDTQYF. DNA for the CDR3: TGTGCCACCTGGGGGGAACTCCCTAGCACAGATACGCAGTATTTT. Full variable domain (outside the CDR3, taken from reference TRBV7-9 and TRBJ2-3): DTGVSQNPRHKITKRGQNVTFRCDPISEHNRLYWYRQTLGQGPEFLTYFQNEAQLEKSRLLSDRFSAERPKGSFSTLEIQRTEQGDSAMYLCATWGELPSTDTQYFGPGTRLTVL.

The V gene is TRBV5-1, the J gene TRBJ2-7, with D tentatively TRBD1 (5 bases). Trimming stripped 0 bases from V and 6 bases from J, with 16 bases between. This CDR3 spans 15 amino acids. The germline V gene has CDR1 SGHRS and CDR2 YFSETQ. The CDR3 coding sequence is TGCGCCAGCAGCTTGGCCGTCTCAGGGCCCCGCGAGCAGTACTTC. Translation gives CASSLAVSGPREQYF.

V usage is TRBV28 and J usage is TRBJ2-7, with a tentative D call TRBD2 (6 bases). The V gene's germline CDR1 is MDHEN and CDR2 SYDVKM. This CDR3 is built from 13 residues. Deletions cut 7 bases from V and 3 bases from J, with 13 bases between. As DNA, the CDR3 is TGTGCCAGCACCCGTGGGCGGGACTACGAGCAGTACTTC. It encodes CASTRGRDYEQYF.

The chain combines TRBV6-2 or TRBV6-3 with TRBJ1-2, with no clear D. The germline CDR1 and CDR2 sequences are MNHEY and SVGEGT. The V gene lost 0 bases and the J gene lost 7 bases, with 12 bases spanning the gap. The CDR3 extends over 14 amino acids. The DNA for the CDR3 is TGTGCCAGCAGTTACTCTGGCGGCTCCCTTGGCTACACCTTC. Translating it yields CASSYSGGSLGYTF.